Each of the 10 T cell receptor beta chains below was sequenced from the same sample in a study of tissue T cells after allogeneic stem cell transplantation. Clones were sequenced by immunoSEQ multiplex PCR, and TCRdb holds only the in-frame ones, with some missing. This repertoire shows 4,500 to 7,500 clones, approximately 60% found once; its top ten account for 21%. The starting material was tissue from the jejunum, obtained at autopsy. The source of these receptors is a male donor at least 60 years old with lung cancer.

This clone is medium-sized in the sample. The junction shows a germline mismatch at one end, possibly a read error. The V gene is TRBV6-5, the J gene TRBJ1-1, with D tentatively TRBD1 (5 bases). The CDR3 totals 14 residues. Germline-derived CDR1 and CDR2 are MNHEY and SVGAGI. The CDR3 here is CGTRREGSNTEAFF. Written as DNA, the CDR3 is TGCGGGACGAGAAGGGAGGGATCGAACACTGAAGCTTTCTTT.

This clone was observed a few times. The chain carries TRBV5-1 and TRBJ2-7, with TRBD2 matching 13 bases. The CDR3 is 17 residues long. CDR1 is SGHRS, CDR2 YFSETQ, per germline. Germline trimming cut 4 bases from V and 2 bases from J; bases unmatched to any gene: 9. The CDR3 DNA sequence: TGCGCCAGCAGCACCGGACTAGCGGGAGCATTCGCCTACGAGCAGTACTTC. It specifies CASSTGLAGAFAYEQYF.

This clone is deemed medium-sized (0.01 to 0.1%). The J gene is TRBJ1-5, the V gene TRBV2, with D uncertain. Between the trimmed V and J ends, which lost 4 bases and 5 bases, there was a span of 24 bases. This CDR3 region has 18 residues. Per the germline V gene, CDR1 is SNHLY and CDR2 is FYNNEI. In DNA form, the CDR3 reads TGTGCCAGCAGTGTGAAGGCAGGCCAAAGGTTTAACGATCAGCCCCAGCATTTT. This translates into CASSVKAGQRFNDQPQHF.

This clone has only a few counts. The V gene is TRBV23-1, the J gene TRBJ2-7; D not certain. TRBV23-1 is reported as an ORF; its role is uncertain. V lost 3 bases, J lost 2 bases, and 5 bases lay in between. The CDR3 is made up of 12 amino acids. CDR3 in amino acids: CASSQATYEQYF. CDR3 nucleotide sequence: TGCGCCAGCAGTCAGGCCACCTACGAGCAGTACTTC.

The chain couples TRBV5-1 to TRBJ2-5; D might be TRBD2 (6 bases). Germline V gene lookup returns CDR1 SGHRS and CDR2 YFSETQ. Trimming cost V 1 base and J 5 bases, with 18 bases left between them. The CDR3 has 16 amino acids. Here the CDR3 DNA reads TGCGCCAGCAGCTTGTTGTTAGCGGAACTTCGGGAGACCCAGTACTTC. This translates into CASSLLLAELRETQYF.

Comments on this clone: One junction end disagrees with the germline gene, perhaps due to a read error. The V call is TRBV5-1, the J call TRBJ2-3; possibly TRBD2 for D (6 bases). The V gene's germline CDR1 is SGHRS and CDR2 YFSETQ. The CDR3 is 11 residues long. The CDR3 DNA reads as TGCGCCAGCACCGGCGGGACGAAATTCCATTTT. Translated, it gives CASTGGTKFHF.

CDR3 DNA: TGTGCCAGCAGTTACCCACCCGGTCAGCCCCAGCATTTT. Protein: CASSYPPGQPQHF. The gene calls are TRBV6-2 or TRBV6-3 and TRBJ1-5; the D is unclear. The germline gives CDR1 MNHEY, CDR2 SVGEGT. The V gene lost 2 bases and the J gene lost 6 bases, with 8 bases spanning the gap. CDR3 length equals 13 residues.

This clone was picked up a small number of times. The CDR3: CASSLTSSTDTQYF. Here the CDR3 DNA reads TGTGCCAGCAGTTTGACTAGTAGCACAGATACGCAGTATTTT. The gene calls are TRBV6-5 and TRBJ2-3; D perhaps matches TRBD2 (6 bases). The V end was cut by 4 bases, the J end by 0 bases, with 8 bases between. The CDR3 is made up of 14 amino acids. The germline CDR1 and CDR2 sequences are MNHEY and SVGAGI.

The chain combines TRBV10-3 with TRBJ2-7; tentatively, D is TRBD2 (7 bases). Germline CDR1 ENHRY, CDR2 SYGVKD. This CDR3 has 14 amino acids. V shed 6 bases and J shed 6 bases, with 18 bases lying between them. The CDR3 nucleotides are TGTGCCATCAGGGAGAGGGGGGGCCTTAGCGAGCAGTACTTC. This codes for CAIRERGGLSEQYF.

V and J are TRBV4-3 and TRBJ2-7, with 11 bases identical to TRBD2. Looked up from germline, CDR1 is LGHNA and CDR2 is YSLEER. The CDR3 contains 15 residues. V lost 6 bases, J lost 7 bases, and 11 bases stayed unmatched. The CDR3: CASRASGTSGGEQYF. The DNA for the CDR3 is TGCGCCAGCAGGGCATCCGGGACTAGCGGAGGGGAGCAGTACTTC.